This is a list of T cell receptor beta chains from one sample in a study of spatial heterogeneity in lung cancer. TCRdb redid the calling of the 5' RACE reads with MiXCR, one entry per CDR3 protein. The sample lists about 12,000 distinct CDR3 sequences, about 5% seen once, with 35% to 40% in the top ten. Here the sequenced sample was lung tumor tissue, taken at surgery. These receptors were taken from a male donor with early-stage non-small cell lung cancer. Both conserved end residues are part of each CDR3. The D gene is left open where the match is weak. Clone sizes are given selectively: once, few, many, or a class where the clone is expanded.

size: many; J: TRBJ1-2; D: .; V: TRBV7-2; DNA: TGTGCCAGCAGCTTGTCATTCGACAGGTCTAGCTATGGCTACACCTTC; CDR3: CASSLSFDRSSYGYTF
size: many; J: TRBJ2-5; D: .; V: TRBV5-1; DNA: TGCGCCAGCAGCTTGGAAAAGGGTTTGGGAGAGACCCAGTACTTC; CDR3: CASSLEKGLGETQYF
size: many; J: TRBJ2-2; D: TRBD1; V: TRBV4-3; DNA: TGCGCCAGCAGCCAAGATCAGTACAGGGGGGCCGCCGGGGAGCTGTTTTTT; CDR3: CASSQDQYRGAAGELFF
size: many; J: TRBJ2-2; D: .; V: TRBV12-2; DNA: TGTGCAAGTCGCCCATTAGGGCGGAACACCGGGGAGCTGTTTTTT; CDR3: CASRPLGRNTGELFF
size: many; J: TRBJ1-1; D: .; V: TRBV4-3; DNA: TGCGCCAGCAGCCATGCATGGGGCACTGAAGCTTTCTTT; CDR3: CASSHAWGTEAFF
size: few; J: TRBJ2-2; D: .; V: TRBV18; DNA: TGTGCCAGCTCACCCGGGGCGGAGCTCACCGGGGAGCTGTTTTTT; CDR3: CASSPGAELTGELFF
size: many; J: TRBJ1-1; D: .; V: TRBV7-9; DNA: TGTGCCAGCAGCTCTAGGGGGGAGGGCGCTGAAGCTTTCTTT; CDR3: CASSSRGEGAEAFF
size: many; J: TRBJ1-2; D: .; V: TRBV5-6; DNA: TGTGCCAGCAGCTTAAACTCTGGCTACACCTTC; CDR3: CASSLNSGYTF
size: many; J: TRBJ2-3; D: .; V: TRBV11-2; DNA: TGTGCCAGCAGCCCAGGGGGCAGCGGGGGGTACACAGATACGCAGTATTTT; CDR3: CASSPGGSGGYTDTQYF
size: many; J: TRBJ2-4; D: .; V: TRBV18; DNA: TGTGCCAGCTCCTGGTCGGGGGCCAAAAACATTCAGTACTTC; CDR3: CASSWSGAKNIQYF
size: many; J: TRBJ2-5; D: .; V: TRBV7-8; DNA: TGTGCCAGCAGCTCCAGGGGCGCGAGAGAGACCCAGTACTTC; CDR3: CASSSRGARETQYF
size: few; J: TRBJ2-6; D: .; V: TRBV30; DNA: TGTGCCTGGAACAGGATTGAGGGGTCTGGGGCCAACGTCCTGACTTTC; CDR3: CAWNRIEGSGANVLTF
size: many; J: TRBJ2-2; D: .; V: TRBV29-1; DNA: TGCAGCGTCGGTTTCACCGGGGAGCTGTTTTTT; CDR3: CSVGFTGELFF
size: .; J: TRBJ1-1; D: .; V: TRBV7-6; DNA: TGTGCCAGCAGCTCGGGGGTCAAAGCTTTCTTT; CDR3: CASSSGVKAFF
size: many; J: TRBJ2-5; D: .; V: TRBV7-9; DNA: TGTGCCAGTACTACCCGAGGGGGAGACCTCTTACGGGGCCAGTACTTC; CDR3: CASTTRGGDLLRGQYF
size: many; J: TRBJ2-3; D: TRBD1; V: TRBV5-5; DNA: TGTGCCAGCAGCTTGGAAGGGACAGGGGGCTTAAATACGCAGTATTTT; CDR3: CASSLEGTGGLNTQYF